One sample yielded the 32 T cell receptor beta chains listed below, sequenced in a study of blood T cell repertoires in COVID-19. The assay was immunoSEQ multiplex PCR, and TCRdb's table has in-frame clones only and misses some. The sample lists fewer than 400,000 clones; approximately 92% were seen once. Sample: PBMCs or T cells enriched from blood (not recorded which). The receptors were gathered from a woman younger than 45 who had recovered from COVID-19.

V is TRBV3-1 (or the pseudogene TRBV3-2) and J is TRBJ2-7, with 12 bases identical to TRBD1. The V gene end was trimmed by 4 bases and the J gene end by 5 bases; junction bases not matched to a gene: 3. This CDR3 region has 14 residues. Germline V lookup: CDR1 LGHDT, CDR2 YNNKEL (reference sequence). This chain's CDR3 is CASSPGTGGDEQYF. The CDR3 coding sequence is TGTGCCAGCAGCCCCGGGACAGGGGGCGACGAGCAGTACTTC.

The chain couples TRBV7-9 to TRBJ2-1, with 9 bases identical to TRBD2. J gave up 5 bases and V 5 bases, and 10 bases lay outside the gene matches. This CDR3 has 16 residues. Germline assignment: CDR1 SEHNR and CDR2 FQNEAQ (reference sequence). This CDR3 reads CASSPLGAGGDNEQFF. The CDR3 bases are TGTGCCAGCAGCCCCCTCGGAGCGGGAGGTGACAATGAGCAGTTCTTC.

The J gene is TRBJ2-2, the V gene TRBV3-1 (or the pseudogene TRBV3-2), with unresolved D. Per germline, CDR1 LGHDT and CDR2 YNNKEL (reference sequence). CDR3 length: 13 residues. The V and J ends lost 6 bases and 3 bases respectively, with 8 bases between them. The CDR3 bases are TGTGCCAGCAGTCCTCGCGACACCGGGGAGCTGTTTTTT. It codes for CASSPRDTGELFF.

The rearrangement uses TRBV12-3 or TRBV12-4 and TRBJ2-5, with 8 nucleotides matching TRBD1. The CDR3 length is 13 residues. V shed 6 bases, J shed 3 bases, and the junction held 3 bases outside the gene matches. Here the CDR3 DNA reads TGTGCCAGCAGAAGGACAGGGAAAGAGACCCAGTACTTC. Translation: CASRRTGKETQYF.

This chain links TRBV18 with TRBJ1-2; 7 bases align to TRBD1. CDR1 is KGHSH and CDR2 is LQKENI in the germline V gene. V lost 6 bases, J lost 0 bases, and 7 bases stayed unmatched. The CDR3 runs to 15 residues. CDR3 bases: TGTGCCAGCTCCCAAGGAGGGACAGCTAACTATGGCTACACCTTC. Its translation: CASSQGGTANYGYTF.

The chain couples TRBV29-1 to TRBJ2-7; D remains unclear. CDR3 length equals 12 residues. Germline V lookup: CDR1 SQVTM, CDR2 ANQGSEA. The V end lost 7 bases, the J end lost 1 base, and 11 bases lay between the germline ends. The CDR3 reads CSATTESYEQYF. The CDR3 nucleotides are TGCAGCGCCACGACGGAGTCCTACGAGCAGTACTTC.

The chain is built from TRBV5-4 and TRBJ2-3, with D perhaps matching TRBD1 (5 bases). The V and J ends lost 0 bases and 11 bases respectively, with 16 bases between them. CDR3 length: 14 residues. Germline V gives CDR1 SGHNT, CDR2 YYREEE (reference sequence). CDR3 loop: CASSLALTQGEQYF. The CDR3 DNA reads TGTGCCAGCAGCTTGGCCCTTACCCAGGGTGAGCAGTATTTT.

V and J are TRBV6-5 and TRBJ2-1; D gene uncertain. Germline-derived CDR1 and CDR2 are MNHEY and SVGAGI. With 2 bases removed from V and 5 bases from J, the gap between germline ends came to 13 bases. This CDR3 comprises 15 residues. The CDR3 reads CASSYISRANNEQFF. CDR3 bases: TGTGCCAGCAGTTACATTAGCCGAGCCAACAATGAGCAGTTCTTC.

The chain links TRBV9 to TRBJ2-2, with D possibly being TRBD2 (5 bases). Germline V gene data show CDR1 as SGDLS and CDR2 as YYNGEE. The CDR3 consists of 11 residues. Trimming pared 6 bases from V and 6 bases from J, leaving 6 bases between. The DNA for the CDR3 is TGTGCCAGCACCGGGGCCGGGGAGCTGTTTTTT. Its translation is CASTGAGELFF.

The CDR3 reads CASSADRYQPQHF. CDR3 in DNA: TGTGCCAGCAGCGCGGACAGATATCAGCCCCAGCATTTT. This chain connects TRBV5-6 to TRBJ1-5, with a tentative D call TRBD1 (6 bases). CDR3 length: 13 residues. Trimming cost V 4 bases and J 5 bases, with 10 bases left between them. The germline V gene encodes CDR1 SGHDT and CDR2 YYEEEE. Looking up the rest from reference TRBV5-6 and TRBJ1-5 gives the full variable domain: DAGVTQSPTHLIKTRGQQVTLRCSPKSGHDTVSWYQQALGQGPQFIFQYYEEEERQRGNFPDRFSGHQFPNYSSELNVNALLLGDSALYLCASSADRYQPQHFGDGTRLSIL.

V usage is TRBV20-1 and J usage is TRBJ2-1; TRBD2 matches 10 bases. V lost 3 bases and J lost 2; bases outside the gene matches: 4. The germline V gene has CDR1 DFQATT and CDR2 SNEGSKA (reference sequence). CDR3 length equals 15 residues. The CDR3 region is CSASIAGGPYNEQFF. DNA for the CDR3: TGCAGTGCTAGTATAGCGGGAGGCCCCTACAATGAGCAGTTCTTC.

The chain couples TRBV28 to TRBJ1-2; 8 bases agree with TRBD1. Germline lookup yields CDR1 MDHEN and CDR2 SYDVKM. V shed 7 bases and J 3 bases; nucleotides not matched to a gene: 10. CDR3 length: 15 residues. DNA for the CDR3: TGTGCCAGCAAAACAGGGGGAATAAGAGACTATGGCTACACCTTC. Protein: CASKTGGIRDYGYTF.

V and J are TRBV11-2 and TRBJ2-3; 10 bases agree with TRBD2. The junction had 5 bases not matched to a gene; V was cut back by 3 bases and J by 5 bases. The CDR3 has 15 residues. Germline-derived CDR1 and CDR2 are SGHAT and FQNNGV. CDR3: CASSFDTSGVDTQYF. CDR3 DNA: TGTGCCAGCAGCTTCGATACTAGCGGGGTAGATACGCAGTATTTT.

The CDR3 nucleotides read TGTGCCAGCAGCTCACCGACTAGCGGGAGGGCCAGAGGGAATGAGCAGTTCTTC. It yields the protein CASSSPTSGRARGNEQFF. This chain joins TRBV7-8 and TRBJ2-1; 14 bases agree with TRBD2. Losses at the gene ends were 4 bases for V and 7 bases for J; bases not matched to a gene: 12. This CDR3 is 18 amino acids long. Per germline, CDR1 SGHVS and CDR2 FQNEAQ.

The chain recombines TRBV27 with TRBJ2-6; TRBD1 agrees at 7 bases. CDR3 length: 16 residues. V shed 5 bases, J shed 2 bases, and the junction held 6 bases outside the gene matches. Germline values: CDR1 MNHEY, CDR2 SMNVEV (reference sequence). CDR3 sequence (DNA): TGTGCCAGCAGTGTTAGGGGGCTTGCTGGGGCCAACGTCCTGACTTTC. It translates to CASSVRGLAGANVLTF.

The chain recombines TRBV28 with TRBJ2-2; unclear D gene. The CDR3 is 12 residues long. Germline-derived CDR1 and CDR2 are MDHEN and SYDVKM. The germline V and J ends were trimmed by 5 bases and 6 bases, with 7 bases remaining between them. The CDR3 DNA follows: TGTGCCAGCAGTCCTAGTGCCGGGGAGCTGTTTTTT. Translated: CASSPSAGELFF.

This clone has a single count. This sequence joins TRBV3-1 (or the pseudogene TRBV3-2) and TRBJ2-3; D ambiguous. CDR1 LGHDT and CDR2 YNNKEL come from the germline V gene (reference sequence). V was clipped by 4 bases and J by 1 base, with 12 bases between them. The CDR3 spans 15 residues. CDR3 bases: TGTGCCAGCAGCCTTCGTGAGAGCCGCACAGATACGCAGTATTTT. Translated, it gives CASSLRESRTDTQYF.

The rearrangement joins TRBV28 to TRBJ2-7; 7 bases align to TRBD1. The length of the CDR3 is 13 residues. The junction had 7 bases not matched to a gene; V was cut back by 6 bases and J by 5 bases. Germline lookup yields CDR1 MDHEN and CDR2 SYDVKM. The CDR3 DNA follows: TGTGCCAGCAGGACAGGGAATCTGGACGAGCAGTACTTC. This translates into CASRTGNLDEQYF.

The chain is built from TRBV15 and TRBJ1-6, with TRBD1 matching 7 bases. CDR1 is LNHNV and CDR2 is YYDKDF in the germline V gene (reference sequence). J gave up 14 bases and V 0 bases, and 19 bases lay outside the gene matches. The CDR3 consists of 18 residues. CDR3 protein: CATSRDRKPSGLQGTLHF. The CDR3 DNA is TGTGCCACCAGCAGAGATCGGAAGCCCTCGGGCTTACAGGGGACCCTCCACTTT.

The rearrangement links TRBV27 to TRBJ1-6; 9 positions match TRBD1. V was pared by 7 bases and J by 9 bases, with 13 bases of the junction left unmatched. The CDR3 has 16 residues. CDR1 and CDR2 (germline): MNHEY, SMNVEV (reference sequence). The CDR3 DNA sequence: TGTGCCAGCACCAGAAACACGGGACAGGGTTTTTCACCCCTCCACTTT. Its protein product is CASTRNTGQGFSPLHF.

The V gene is TRBV20-1, the J gene TRBJ1-1; no clear D. V was clipped by 3 bases and J by 0 bases, with 8 bases between them. The CDR3 has 13 residues. Looked up from germline, CDR1 is DFQATT and CDR2 is SNEGSKA (reference sequence). The CDR3 here is CSASNAVNTEAFF. CDR3 DNA sequence: TGCAGTGCTAGTAATGCGGTGAACACTGAAGCTTTCTTT.

The J gene is TRBJ1-1, the V gene TRBV11-2, with TRBD1 matching 8 bases. CDR3 length: 15 amino acids. The germline V gene has CDR1 SGHAT and CDR2 FQNNGV. V lost 4 bases to trimming and J lost 4 bases; unmatched junction nucleotides: 8. CDR3 nucleotide sequence: TGTGCCAGCAGCTCAGTCAGGGGGCGCGGCACTGAAGCTTTCTTT. This sequence encodes CASSSVRGRGTEAFF. The whole variable domain, remainder taken from reference TRBV11-2 and TRBJ1-1, is EAGVAQSPRYKIIEKRQSVAFWCNPISGHATLYWYQQILGQGPKLLIQFQNNGVVDDSQLPKDRFSAERLKGVDSTLKIQPAKLEDSAVYLCASSSVRGRGTEAFFGQGTRLTVV.

This rearrangement joins TRBV9 to TRBJ2-3; maybe TRBD2 (6 bases). The germline CDR1 and CDR2 sequences are SGDLS and YYNGEE. V was trimmed by 2 bases and J by 5 bases, leaving 15 bases between them. The CDR3 has 15 residues. CDR3 loop: CASSVGTPVGDTQYF. CDR3 DNA sequence: TGTGCCAGCAGCGTCGGGACTCCAGTAGGAGATACGCAGTATTTT.

CDR3 bases: TGCAGCGTTGAATCCGGGACAGGGACCGGGGAGCTGTTTTTT. Translation gives CSVESGTGTGELFF. J is TRBJ2-2 and V is TRBV29-1; 9 bases map to TRBD1. J was trimmed by 5 bases and V by 2 bases; bases with no gene match: 3. This CDR3 contains 14 residues. The V gene's germline CDR1 is SQVTM and CDR2 ANQGSEA.

The chain recombines TRBV28 with TRBJ1-3; 8 positions match TRBD1. V lost 6 bases and J lost 4; bases outside the gene matches: 11. The CDR3 loop spans 16 amino acids. CDR1 and CDR2 from the germline V gene are MDHEN and SYDVKM. CDR3 DNA sequence: TGTGCCAGCAGCTTAAGCCGTTGGACAGGGGGAAACACCATATATTTT. Its protein product is CASSLSRWTGGNTIYF.

This chain links TRBV4-3 with TRBJ2-7, with D tentatively TRBD1 (5 bases). V was shortened by 0 bases and J by 3 bases, with 18 bases between the two germline ends. The CDR3 length is 17 residues. CDR1 and CDR2 from the germline V gene are LGHNA and YSLEER. CDR3 amino acids: CASSQDYRAREFYEQYF. The CDR3 DNA is TGCGCCAGCAGCCAAGATTATAGGGCCAGGGAATTCTACGAGCAGTACTTC.

The V and J genes are TRBV28 and TRBJ2-3, with D possibly matching TRBD1 (6 bases). Per germline, CDR1 MDHEN and CDR2 SYDVKM. Trimming cost V 7 bases and J 2 bases, with 16 bases left between them. The CDR3 contains 15 residues. The CDR3 DNA follows: TGTGCCAGCACCTGGAGCCAGGGGTCCACAGATACGCAGTATTTT. It codes for CASTWSQGSTDTQYF.

The rearrangement joins TRBV7-2 to TRBJ2-1, with TRBD2 as a possible D gene (6 bases). Trimming shortened V by 1 base and J by 8 bases, and 12 bases separated the two germline ends. Germline CDR1 is SGHTA and CDR2 is FQGNSA. The CDR3 has 14 residues. The CDR3 spells CASSLVGLAHEQFF. In nucleotides, the CDR3 is TGTGCCAGCAGCTTAGTAGGGCTAGCGCATGAGCAGTTCTTC.

The rearrangement joins TRBV28 to TRBJ1-1; D unclear. The CDR3 loop spans 16 amino acids. V gave up 1 base and J gave up 1 base, with 13 bases separating them. Germline V lookup: CDR1 MDHEN, CDR2 SYDVKM. DNA of the CDR3: TGTGCCAGCAGTTTATTTGGGTCGGGTCAGAACACTGAAGCTTTCTTT. This translates into CASSLFGSGQNTEAFF.

CDR3: CASSASSGSVTQYF. DNA for the CDR3: TGTGCCAGCAGCGCTTCTAGCGGGAGCGTGACCCAGTACTTC. The chain carries TRBV7-9 and TRBJ2-5; 10 bases match TRBD2. The CDR3 sequence is 14 residues long. After removal of 5 bases from V and 7 bases from J, the junction contained 7 bases not matched to a gene. Per germline, CDR1 SEHNR and CDR2 FQNEAQ (reference sequence). The full variable domain, its missing parts supplied by reference TRBV7-9 and TRBJ2-5, is DTGVSQNPRHKITKRGQNVTFRCDPISEHNRLYWYRQTLGQGPEFLTYFQNEAQLEKSRLLSDRFSAERPKGSFSTLEIQRTEQGDSAMYLCASSASSGSVTQYFGPGTRLLVL.

The chain has TRBV9 and TRBJ1-1; D call uncertain. CDR1 and CDR2 (germline): SGDLS, YYNGEE. The CDR3 sequence is 14 residues long. The ends were cut back, 3 bases at V and 0 bases at J, with 9 bases in the middle. CDR3 sequence: CASSARVLNTEAFF. The CDR3 region has the DNA TGTGCCAGCAGCGCGAGGGTTTTGAACACTGAAGCTTTCTTT.

This chain links TRBV2 with TRBJ2-1, with 14 bases aligning to TRBD2. This CDR3 is built from 17 residues. V lost 3 bases to trimming and J lost 8 bases; unmatched junction nucleotides: 9. CDR1 is SNHLY and CDR2 is FYNNEI in the germline V gene. CDR3 in amino acids: CASSDPEGLAGGDEQFF. Here the CDR3 DNA reads TGTGCCAGCAGTGACCCTGAAGGACTAGCGGGAGGAGATGAGCAGTTCTTC.